One and the same sample provided the 14 T cell receptor beta chains below, sequenced in a study of long-term antiretroviral therapy in people with HIV. At survey level, the immunoSEQ assay was run in its v3.0 version. The method was immunoSEQ multiplex PCR; TCRdb's version includes in-frame clones alone and lacks a portion of them. Among about 26,000 clones listed, about 86% were seen once. The sample was unsorted PBMCs, taken approximately 2.6 years after starting antiretroviral therapy. The origin of the receptors is a man aged 35 to 55 with HIV.

This clone was detected once. This sequence joins TRBV7-2 and TRBJ1-3, with unresolved D. V was pared by 5 bases and J by 1 base, with 12 bases between. The CDR3 is 15 amino acids. CDR1 is SGHTA and CDR2 is FQGNSA in the germline V gene. The CDR3 region is CASSRLRASGNTIYF. The CDR3, as DNA: TGTGCCAGCAGCCGACTCCGGGCTTCTGGAAACACCATATATTTT.

The rearrangement links TRBV5-1 to TRBJ2-1; no reliable D call. The germline V gene encodes CDR1 SGHRS and CDR2 YFSETQ. V was clipped by 0 bases and J by 7 bases, with 14 bases between them. This CDR3 has 15 residues. The CDR3 here is CASSLEATPINEQFF. Written as DNA, the CDR3 is TGCGCCAGCAGCTTGGAAGCGACACCAATAAATGAGCAGTTCTTC.

The J gene is TRBJ2-7, the V gene TRBV30; 15 nucleotides align to TRBD2. CDR3 size: 15 residues. Germline lookup yields CDR1 GTSNPN and CDR2 SVGIG (reference sequence). V shed 4 bases, J shed 6 bases, and the junction held 7 bases outside the gene matches. The CDR3 nucleotides read TGTGCCTGGACCGGACTAGCGGGAGGGGTGGGCGAGCAGTACTTC. This codes for CAWTGLAGGVGEQYF.

The V and J genes are TRBV7-8 and TRBJ1-2; TRBD1 is a possible D gene (5 bases). This CDR3 has 16 residues. The V end was cut by 5 bases, the J end by 7 bases, with 23 bases between. The germline gives CDR1 SGHVS, CDR2 FQNEAQ. This CDR3 is CASSRESGLPWGGYTF. CDR3 sequence (DNA): TGTGCCAGCAGCCGCGAGTCGGGACTCCCCTGGGGTGGCTACACCTTC.

The gene calls are TRBV2 and TRBJ2-3, with TRBD2 matching over 10 bases. CDR1 and CDR2 (germline): SNHLY, FYNNEI. The CDR3 length is 14 residues. V gave up 4 bases and J gave up 6 bases; unmatched junction bases: 4. As DNA, the CDR3 is TGTGCCAGCAGTGTACTAGCGGGGACGGATACGCAGTATTTT. This encodes CASSVLAGTDTQYF.

The V call is TRBV7-2, the J call TRBJ2-7, with 9 bases lining up with TRBD2. Germline V gene sequence: CDR1 SGHTA, CDR2 FQGNSA. The J segment lost 0 bases and the V segment lost 1 base, leaving 7 bases of the junction unmatched. CDR3 length: 17 amino acids. This CDR3 reads CASSLVQGLAYSYEQYF. The DNA of the CDR3 is TGTGCCAGCAGCTTAGTACAAGGACTAGCGTACTCCTACGAGCAGTACTTC.

The V gene is TRBV11-3, the J gene TRBJ1-1; no reliable D call. Germline CDR1 and CDR2: SGHNT and YENEEA. The CDR3 is made up of 13 amino acids. The V and J ends lost 3 bases and 3 bases respectively, with 8 bases between them. CDR3 nucleotide sequence: TGTGCCAGCAGCTTCGGAACCCACACTGAAGCTTTCTTT. It specifies CASSFGTHTEAFF. Using reference TRBV11-3 and TRBJ1-1 for the parts outside the CDR3, the full variable domain is EAGVVQSPRYKIIEKKQPVAFWCNPISGHNTLYWYLQNLGQGPELLIRYENEEAVDDSQLPKDRFSAERLKGVDSTLKIQPAELGDSAVYLCASSFGTHTEAFFGQGTRLTVV.

This clone came up once. This chain uses TRBV4-3 with TRBJ1-1, with D uncertain. V lost 0 bases and J 0 bases, leaving 8 bases between the germline ends. From germline, CDR1 is LGHNA and CDR2 YSLEER. This CDR3 spans 15 amino acids. In nucleotides, the CDR3 is TGCGCCAGCAGCCAAGATTGGCGGGTGAACACTGAAGCTTTCTTT. This translates into CASSQDWRVNTEAFF.

The J gene is TRBJ2-5, the V gene TRBV25-1, with D uncertain. CDR1 and CDR2 (germline): MGHDK, SYGVNS. CDR3 size: 15 residues. V was clipped by 5 bases and J by 0 bases, with 13 bases between them. The CDR3 coding sequence is TGTGCCAGCAGTTCCACGAGGCGGTACCAAGAGACCCAGTACTTC. It codes for CASSSTRRYQETQYF.

Remarks on this clone: The sample holds other DNA sequences that translate to the same CDR3. The rearrangement uses TRBV15 and TRBJ2-7; tentative D call: TRBD1 (6 bases). There are 13 residues in the CDR3. The V gene's germline CDR1 is LNHNV and CDR2 YYDKDF (reference sequence). Trimming shortened V by 0 bases and J by 4 bases, and 7 bases separated the two germline ends. CDR3 loop: CATSRDRGYEQYF. The CDR3 DNA is TGTGCCACCAGCAGAGACAGGGGTTACGAGCAGTACTTC.

The genes are TRBV11-2 and TRBJ1-1; no firm D call. Per the germline V gene, CDR1 is SGHAT and CDR2 is FQNNGV. The CDR3 runs to 14 residues. Between the trimmed V and J ends, which lost 4 bases and 4 bases, there was a span of 13 bases. CDR3 coding DNA: TGTGCCAGCAGCTCCCGGTCTAGCGCCACTGAAGCTTTCTTT. Translation: CASSSRSSATEAFF. Drawing the rest from reference TRBV11-2 and TRBJ1-1, the complete variable domain is EAGVAQSPRYKIIEKRQSVAFWCNPISGHATLYWYQQILGQGPKLLIQFQNNGVVDDSQLPKDRFSAERLKGVDSTLKIQPAKLEDSAVYLCASSSRSSATEAFFGQGTRLTVV.

The rearrangement joins TRBV5-6 to TRBJ1-2; D uncertain. The CDR3 loop spans 13 amino acids. Between the trimmed V and J ends, which lost 4 bases and 5 bases, there was a span of 12 bases. Germline V gives CDR1 SGHDT, CDR2 YYEEEE. CDR3 sequence: CASSQRNLYGYTF. The CDR3, as DNA: TGTGCCAGCAGCCAGAGGAATCTTTATGGCTACACCTTC.

V is TRBV5-5 and J is TRBJ2-7; TRBD1 matches 7 bases. This CDR3 has 13 residues. Trimming cost V 4 bases and J 5 bases; bases outside gene matches: 6. Germline V gene lookup returns CDR1 SGHKS and CDR2 YYEKEE (reference sequence). CDR3: CASSDRVRHEQYF. The CDR3 bases are TGTGCCAGCAGCGACAGGGTACGCCACGAGCAGTACTTC. The whole variable domain, filled in from reference TRBV5-5 and TRBJ2-7, reads DAGVTQSPTHLIKTRGQQVTLRCSPISGHKSVSWYQQVLGQGPQFIFQYYEKEERGRGNFPDRFSARQFPNYSSELNVNALLLGDSALYLCASSDRVRHEQYFGPGTRLTVT.

V is TRBV9 and J is TRBJ2-4; TRBD1 is a possible D gene (5 bases). Germline V CDR1 and CDR2: SGDLS, YYNGEE. Trimming stripped 3 bases from V and 0 bases from J, with 10 bases between. The CDR3 contains 15 residues. The CDR3 DNA sequence: TGTGCCAGCAGCGGTAGGGGATTAGCCAAAAACATTCAGTACTTC. Residues: CASSGRGLAKNIQYF.